Listed below are T cell receptor beta chains from one sample, sequenced in a study of T cell changes during pregnancy in multiple sclerosis. Sequencing was performed with immunoSEQ multiplex PCR; in TCRdb, only in-frame clones are kept and a portion is missing. The data show some 50,000 clones, with about 91% seen just once and just under 1% held by the top ten. The sequenced sample was peripheral blood, obtained after pregnancy. These receptors came from a female donor with multiple sclerosis, enrolled in a pregnancy study. CDR3s include the opening cysteine and the closing phenylalanine or tryptophan. D genes are given only for firm matches. Part of the rows lack a size; the others show once, few, many or a class for expanded clones.

J gene	clone size	D gene	V gene	CDR3 protein	CDR3 DNA
TRBJ2-3	once	TRBD2	TRBV27	CASSLALTSGGTDTQYF	TGTGCCAGCAGTTTAGCCCTTACTAGCGGCGGCACAGATACGCAGTATTTT
TRBJ1-1	-	TRBD1	TRBV11-2	CASTQTGVNTEAFF	TGTGCCAGCACCCAGACAGGGGTGAACACTGAAGCTTTCTTT
TRBJ2-7	once	-	TRBV21-1	CASLQGRVAYCEQYF	TGTGCCAGCCTGCAGGGGCGGGTGGCCTACTGCGAGCAGTACTTC
TRBJ2-5	-	TRBD2	TRBV7-7	CASSRRGEGETQYF	TGTGCCAGCAGCCGGCGGGGGGAGGGAGAGACCCAGTACTTC
TRBJ1-5	-	-	TRBV7-9	CASSLIGTGDLHF	TGTGCCAGCAGCTTAATCGGTACAGGCGACCTCCATTTT
TRBJ1-4	-	-	TRBV9	CASSVAGGTNEKLFF	TGTGCCAGCAGCGTAGCGGGAGGGACTAATGAAAAACTGTTTTTT
TRBJ2-3	-	TRBD2	TRBV5-1	CASSPGTSSSTDTQYF	TGCGCCAGCAGCCCGGGGACTAGCTCTTCCACAGATACGCAGTATTTT
TRBJ2-3	-	TRBD2	TRBV11-2	CASSFRTSGGAINTQYF	TGTGCCAGCAGCTTTCGGACTAGCGGGGGGGCCATAAATACGCAGTATTTT
TRBJ2-2	-	TRBD1	TRBV7-3	CASSSGQTSGELFF	TGTGCCAGCAGCTCGGGACAGACCTCCGGGGAGCTGTTTTTT
TRBJ1-2	once	TRBD1	TRBV25-1	CASSDPGQGPWGYTF	TGTGCCAGCAGTGATCCCGGACAGGGGCCTTGGGGCTACACCTTC
TRBJ2-1	-	TRBD2	TRBV7-8	CASSPLAGGFYEQFF	TGTGCCAGCAGCCCCCTAGCGGGGGGATTCTATGAGCAGTTCTTC
TRBJ2-3	-	TRBD2	TRBV30	CAFRLRLAGGDTQYF	TGTGCCTTTCGACTAAGACTAGCGGGGGGGGATACGCAGTATTTT
TRBJ2-3	-	TRBD2	TRBV9	CASTSPSGHSTDTQYF	TGTGCCAGCACTTCCCCTAGCGGACATAGCACAGATACGCAGTATTTT
TRBJ2-7	-	-	TRBV6-1	CASYPRGSAYEQYF	TGTGCCAGCTACCCAAGGGGATCTGCCTACGAGCAGTACTTC
TRBJ1-2	once	TRBD1	TRBV5-1	CASSLKRDRGRKGDGYTF	TGCGCCAGCAGCTTAAAACGCGACAGGGGGCGTAAGGGGGATGGCTACACCTTC
TRBJ1-2	-	-	TRBV2	CASSEEEHGYTF	TGTGCCAGCAGTGAAGAGGAGCATGGCTACACCTTC
TRBJ2-7	-	TRBD1	TRBV11-2	CASSSQGIPYEQYF	TGTGCCAGCAGCTCACAGGGGATACCTTACGAGCAGTACTTC
TRBJ1-6	few	TRBD1	TRBV7-8	CASSIMTGGSHQSPLHF	TGTGCCAGCAGCATAATGACAGGGGGCTCTCATCAATCACCCCTCCACTTT
TRBJ2-7	-	-	TRBV6-6	CASSSLLGIYEQYF	TGTGCCAGCAGTTCCCTTCTAGGAATCTACGAGCAGTACTTC
TRBJ2-3	-	-	TRBV7-2	CASSPPRGVGEGTDTQYF	TGTGCCAGCAGCCCGCCGCGGGGCGTGGGGGAGGGCACAGATACGCAGTATTTT
TRBJ1-5	-	-	TRBV2	CASSEPLGGSQPQHF	TGTGCCAGCAGTGAGCCCCTAGGTGGGAGTCAGCCCCAGCATTTT
TRBJ1-6	-	TRBD1	TRBV4-3	CASSHTTGNSPLHF	TGCGCCAGCAGCCACACGACAGGGAATTCACCCCTCCACTTT
TRBJ2-4	-	TRBD2	TRBV5-5	CASSAPRGDIQYF	TGTGCCAGCAGCGCCCCGCGGGGGGACATTCAGTACTTC
TRBJ2-1	-	-	TRBV9	CASSVGAGNEQFF	TGTGCCAGCAGCGTAGGGGCAGGCAATGAGCAGTTCTTC
TRBJ1-6	-	TRBD1	TRBV14	CASSPDRVSSYNSPLHF	TGTGCCAGCAGCCCGGACAGGGTCAGCTCCTATAATTCACCCCTCCACTTT
TRBJ2-7	-	-	TRBV27	CATTGLSYEQYF	TGTGCCACCACGGGACTTAGTTACGAGCAGTACTTC
TRBJ2-3	-	-	TRBV9	CASSVSSPGTYTQYF	TGTGCCAGCAGCGTATCCTCCCCCGGGACTTATACGCAGTATTTT
TRBJ1-4	-	-	TRBV28	CAITGTTNEKLFF	TGTGCCATCACGGGAACAACTAATGAAAAACTGTTTTTT
TRBJ2-2	-	TRBD2	TRBV9	CASSPTSGKSGELFF	TGTGCCAGCAGCCCGACTAGCGGGAAGTCCGGGGAGCTGTTTTTT
TRBJ1-2	-	TRBD1	TRBV7-9	CASSLPYRGGDGYTF	TGTGCCAGCAGCTTGCCCTACAGGGGAGGTGATGGCTACACCTTC
TRBJ2-7	-	TRBD2	TRBV11-2	CASSLPSGYEQYF	TGTGCCAGCAGCTTACCTAGCGGTTACGAGCAGTACTTC
TRBJ2-7	-	TRBD1	TRBV19	CASTLGTGGREQYF	TGTGCCAGTACCCTCGGGACAGGGGGTCGCGAGCAGTACTTC
TRBJ2-1	once	TRBD2	TRBV9	CASSVVASGGSGEQFF	TGTGCCAGCAGCGTAGTGGCTAGCGGGGGGTCGGGGGAGCAGTTCTTC